The 20 T cell receptor beta chains in this list originate from one sample, sequenced in a study of blood T cell repertoires in COVID-19. The data were produced by immunoSEQ multiplex PCR, yet TCRdb's version contains in-frame clones alone and is incomplete. The sample shows about 160,000 clones, 90% of them seen only once. Sequenced input: peripheral blood. These receptors originate from a man aged 50 to 59 with acute or convalescent COVID-19.

The rearrangement links TRBV2 to TRBJ2-5; D is unclear. Per germline, CDR1 SNHLY and CDR2 FYNNEI. The V end was cut by 8 bases, the J end by 5 bases, with 6 bases between. This CDR3 is built from 10 residues. Written as DNA, the CDR3 is TGTGCCAGCCCCGTGGAGACCCAGTACTTC. It codes for CASPVETQYF.

The chain uses TRBV5-6 and TRBJ1-2; no clear D gene. The CDR3 totals 13 residues. Germline-derived CDR1 and CDR2 are SGHDT and YYEEEE. V was cut by 2 bases and J by 0 bases, with 5 bases left in between. As DNA, the CDR3 is TGTGCCAGCAGCTTTAGTACTAACTATGGCTACACCTTC. Translated: CASSFSTNYGYTF. Full variable domain (outside the CDR3, taken from reference TRBV5-6 and TRBJ1-2): DAGVTQSPTHLIKTRGQQVTLRCSPKSGHDTVSWYQQALGQGPQFIFQYYEEEERQRGNFPDRFSGHQFPNYSSELNVNALLLGDSALYLCASSFSTNYGYTFGSGTRLTVV.

The J gene is TRBJ1-5, the V gene TRBV7-2, with D hard to call. The length of the CDR3 is 14 residues. Germline-derived CDR1 and CDR2 are SGHTA and FQGNSA. V was pared by 5 bases and J by 4 bases, with 12 bases between. The CDR3 protein is CASSLLGANQPQHF. The DNA for the CDR3 is TGTGCCAGCAGCCTCCTGGGCGCTAATCAGCCCCAGCATTTT. The full variable domain, completed using reference TRBV7-2 and TRBJ1-5, is GAGVSQSPSNKVTEKGKDVELRCDPISGHTALYWYRQSLGQGLEFLIYFQGNSAPDKSGLPSDRFSAERTGGSVSTLTIQRTQQEDSAVYLCASSLLGANQPQHFGDGTRLSIL.

The chain links TRBV11-2 to TRBJ1-6; 7 positions match TRBD1. V was pared by 1 base and J by 5 bases, with 14 bases of the junction left unmatched. The germline CDR1 and CDR2 sequences are SGHAT and FQNNGV. CDR3 length equals 19 residues. The CDR3 reads CASSLVRIGGGHDNSPLHF. As DNA, the CDR3 is TGTGCCAGCAGCTTAGTAAGAATCGGAGGGGGCCATGATAATTCACCCCTCCACTTT.

V and J are TRBV18 and TRBJ2-7, with 7 bases that match TRBD1. Germline trimming cut 3 bases from V and 4 bases from J; bases unmatched to any gene: 9. The CDR3 runs to 15 residues. The germline V gene has CDR1 KGHSH and CDR2 LQKENI. The CDR3 nucleotides read TGTGCCAGCTCACCCCCGACAGGGTTAGTTTACGAGCAGTACTTC. Protein: CASSPPTGLVYEQYF. Full variable domain (outside the CDR3, taken from reference TRBV18 and TRBJ2-7): NAGVMQNPRHLVRRRGQEARLRCSPMKGHSHVYWYRQLPEEGLKFMVYLQKENIIDESGMPKERFSAEFPKEGPSILRIQQVVRGDSAAYFCASSPPTGLVYEQYFGPGTRLTVT.

The rearrangement joins TRBV28 to TRBJ1-6; no clear D. Trimming pared 6 bases from V and 9 bases from J, leaving 9 bases between. The germline CDR1 and CDR2 sequences are MDHEN and SYDVKM. The CDR3 is 12 residues long. CDR3 in DNA: TGTGCCAGCAGCGCTCTGGCTTCACCCCTCCACTTT. It yields the protein CASSALASPLHF.

This clone occurred a few times. V is TRBV9 and J is TRBJ2-5, with TRBD2 as a possible D gene (7 bases). Per the germline V gene, CDR1 is SGDLS and CDR2 is YYNGEE. V dropped 0 bases and J dropped 5 bases, with 14 bases sitting between them. The CDR3 length is 15 residues. The chain's CDR3 is CASSVATGGRETQYF. CDR3 coding DNA: TGTGCCAGCAGCGTAGCTACGGGGGGCCGGGAGACCCAGTACTTC.

The chain employs TRBV9 and TRBJ2-1, with TRBD2 as a possible D gene (6 bases). V was shortened by 0 bases and J by 6 bases, with 13 bases between the two germline ends. Germline V CDR1 and CDR2: SGDLS, YYNGEE. This CDR3 spans 15 amino acids. CDR3 DNA: TGTGCCAGCAGCGTAGCTGGTGGTAGCGGCAATGAGCAGTTCTTC. Its translation: CASSVAGGSGNEQFF.

Only one count was recorded for this clone. The DNA for the CDR3 is TGTGCCAGCAGCCAAGGAGGCGCTCAGCCCCAGCATTTT. Translating gives CASSQGGAQPQHF. The chain has TRBV9 and TRBJ1-5; no reliable D call. The CDR3 has 13 residues. Trimming removed 4 bases at V and 6 bases at J, with 11 bases between. Germline V lookup: CDR1 SGDLS, CDR2 YYNGEE. Combining the CDR3 with reference TRBV9 and TRBJ1-5 gives the whole variable domain DSGVTQTPKHLITATGQRVTLRCSPRSGDLSVYWYQQSLDQGLQFLIQYYNGEERAKGNILERFSAQQFPDLHSELNLSSLELGDSALYFCASSQGGAQPQHFGDGTRLSIL.

The chain uses TRBV6-5 and TRBJ2-7, with 10 bases aligning to TRBD1. Germline-derived CDR1 and CDR2 are MNHEY and SVGAGI. The CDR3 contains 15 residues. J lost 2 bases, V lost 7 bases, and 8 bases had no gene match. CDR3 in DNA: TGTGCCAGCACCAGAGCCGGGACAGGGGCCTACGAGCAGTACTTC. Amino acid sequence: CASTRAGTGAYEQYF.

Only a few counts were recorded for this clone. The V gene is TRBV6-6, the J gene TRBJ1-1; D perhaps matches TRBD1 (5 bases). The CDR3 sequence is 14 residues long. V shed 2 bases and J shed 4 bases, with 11 bases lying between them. Germline values: CDR1 MNHNY, CDR2 SVGAGI (reference sequence). The CDR3 DNA reads TGTGCCAGCAGTTACCAGGGATCCTCCACTGAAGCTTTCTTT. As protein: CASSYQGSSTEAFF.

This clone appeared once. The chain uses TRBV15 and TRBJ1-2; tentative D call: TRBD1 (6 bases). Germline CDR1 LNHNV, CDR2 YYDKDF (reference sequence). This CDR3 comprises 16 residues. V was clipped by 0 bases and J by 4 bases, with 15 bases between them. CDR3 nucleotide sequence: TGTGCCACCAGCAGAGATCTTGGGGGCGCGGTCTATGGCTACACCTTC. Its translation is CATSRDLGGAVYGYTF. The complete variable domain, with remaining parts taken from reference TRBV15 and TRBJ1-2, reads DAMVIQNPRYQVTQFGKPVTLSCSQTLNHNVMYWYQQKSSQAPKLLFHYYDKDFNNEADTPDNFQSRRPNTSFCFLDIRSPGLGDTAMYLCATSRDLGGAVYGYTFGSGTRLTVV.

This chain uses TRBV11-1 with TRBJ2-5, with TRBD1 matching 9 bases. V shed 5 bases and J 5 bases; nucleotides not matched to a gene: 6. The CDR3 is 14 residues long. Per the germline V gene, CDR1 is SGHAT and CDR2 is FQDESV (reference sequence). CDR3 sequence reads: CASSRRTGVETQYF. The CDR3 region has the DNA TGTGCCAGCAGCCGCAGGACAGGGGTCGAGACCCAGTACTTC.

The chain uses TRBV5-6 and TRBJ1-3, with TRBD1 matching over 8 bases. The CDR3 length is 18 residues. Trimming removed 0 bases from V and 3 bases from J; junction bases left unmatched: 11. CDR1 and CDR2 from the germline V gene are SGHDT and YYEEEE. CDR3 nucleotide sequence: TGTGCCAGCAGCTTGGAACCCGGGACAGGAAGGCTTGGAAACACCATATATTTT. It encodes CASSLEPGTGRLGNTIYF.

This clone was seen a handful of times. The chain couples TRBV7-3 to TRBJ1-5, with TRBD1 as a possible D gene (6 bases). This CDR3 comprises 15 residues. Germline V gives CDR1 SGHTA, CDR2 FQGTGA. V lost 1 base, J lost 5 bases, and 12 bases lay in between. The DNA of the CDR3 is TGTGCCAGCAGCTTAAAACCAGGGGTTGATCAGCCCCAGCATTTT. The encoded protein is CASSLKPGVDQPQHF.

The V call is TRBV5-1, the J call TRBJ1-6; a possible D gene is TRBD1 (5 bases). From germline, CDR1 is SGHRS and CDR2 YFSETQ. Trimming shortened V by 5 bases and J by 4 bases, and 13 bases separated the two germline ends. This CDR3 contains 15 residues. Here the CDR3 reads CASRDPGLYNSPLHF. CDR3 nucleotides: TGCGCCAGCAGAGACCCGGGACTTTATAATTCACCCCTCCACTTT.

The gene calls are TRBV7-9 and TRBJ1-1; a weak D match, TRBD1 (6 bases). Per germline, CDR1 SEHNR and CDR2 FQNEAQ (reference sequence). Between the trimmed V and J ends, which lost 5 bases and 0 bases, there was a span of 13 bases. The CDR3 extends over 15 amino acids. CDR3 coding DNA: TGTGCCAGCAGCCCGTCCCAGGGGATGAACACTGAAGCTTTCTTT. Amino acids: CASSPSQGMNTEAFF.

The CDR3 region has the DNA TGTGCCAGCAGTCCCAGGGGTGGGTCCTACGAGCAGTACTTC. This translates into CASSPRGGSYEQYF. V gene TRBV27 combines with J gene TRBJ2-7; D might be TRBD1 (6 bases). Germline V gives CDR1 MNHEY, CDR2 SMNVEV (reference sequence). V lost 5 bases to trimming and J lost 1 base, with 12 bases between them. This CDR3 comprises 14 residues.

This chain connects TRBV7-9 to TRBJ2-7; the D gene is possibly TRBD1 (5 bases). Trimming pared 1 base from V and 7 bases from J, leaving 8 bases between. The germline V gene encodes CDR1 SEHNR and CDR2 FQNEAQ (reference sequence). CDR3 length: 12 residues. The CDR3 reads CASSLGTWEQYF. The CDR3 DNA reads TGTGCCAGCAGCTTAGGGACATGGGAGCAGTACTTC. The full variable domain, rest sourced from reference TRBV7-9 and TRBJ2-7, is DTGVSQNPRHKITKRGQNVTFRCDPISEHNRLYWYRQTLGQGPEFLTYFQNEAQLEKSRLLSDRFSAERPKGSFSTLEIQRTEQGDSAMYLCASSLGTWEQYFGPGTRLTVT.

The rearrangement uses TRBV6-2 or TRBV6-3 and TRBJ2-5, with TRBD2 identical over 10 bases. CDR1 is MNHEY, CDR2 SVGEGT, per germline. The V and J ends lost 2 bases and 2 bases, in that order; junction bases with no gene match: 11. The CDR3 is 18 residues long. CDR3 DNA: TGTGCCAGCAGTTACACCGGTAGCGGGGGGACGCTACAAGAGACCCAGTACTTC. The encoded protein is CASSYTGSGGTLQETQYF.